Each of the 16 T cell receptor beta chains below was sequenced from the same sample in a study of blood T cell repertoires in COVID-19. Assay used: immunoSEQ multiplex PCR; TCRdb lists only in-frame clones, some missing. Of 25,000 to 35,000 clones detected, approximately 90% appear once; the ten largest clones hold under 2.5%. Material: peripheral blood. The source of these receptors is a man aged 45-65 years with active COVID-19.

The chain recombines TRBV7-8 with TRBJ1-1; the D is unclear. This CDR3 is 14 amino acids long. Trimming removed 2 bases from V and 0 bases from J, with 7 bases in between. CDR1 is SGHVS, CDR2 FQNEAQ, per germline. The CDR3 reads CASSLRSMNTEAFF. The CDR3, as DNA: TGTGCCAGCAGCTTAAGGAGTATGAACACTGAAGCTTTCTTT.

This rearrangement joins TRBV12-3 or TRBV12-4 to TRBJ2-5; D is perhaps TRBD1 (5 bases). This CDR3 comprises 13 residues. With 3 bases removed from V and 2 bases from J, the gap between germline ends came to 7 bases. The CDR3, as DNA: TGTGCCAGCAGTTTTCACAGGCAAGAGACCCAGTACTTC. It translates to CASSFHRQETQYF.

The V and J genes are TRBV5-1 and TRBJ2-5; 9 bases are a match to TRBD1. Losses at the gene ends were 3 bases for V and 5 bases for J; bases not matched to a gene: 8. The CDR3 length is 15 residues. Germline V CDR1 and CDR2: SGHRS, YFSETQ. DNA of the CDR3: TGCGCCAGCAGCTGGGGACAGGGACCTGGGGAGACCCAGTACTTC. Translation gives CASSWGQGPGETQYF.

The V call is TRBV14, the J call TRBJ2-2; D is ambiguous. V gave up 0 bases and J gave up 6 bases, with 11 bases separating them. Germline CDR1 SGHDN, CDR2 FVKESK. This CDR3 comprises 15 residues. Here the CDR3 DNA reads TGTGCCAGCAGCCAAGATTTCTATTCGGCCGGGGAGCTGTTTTTT. Translating gives CASSQDFYSAGELFF.

The gene calls are TRBV10-2 and TRBJ2-2; TRBD2 agrees at 9 bases. The CDR3 has 19 residues. CDR1 is WSHSY, CDR2 SAAADI, per germline. Unmatched junction bases numbered 19, after V lost 7 bases and J lost 4 bases. The CDR3 coding sequence is TGCGCCAGCAACCCTTTCCAGCGGGAGGAATCTGCGAGCACCGGGGAGCTGTTTTTT. Translated: CASNPFQREESASTGELFF.

This clone was detected only a few times. The chain uses TRBV27 and TRBJ1-1; 8 bases line up with TRBD1. Trimming at V came to 3 bases and at J to 0 bases, leaving 9 bases not matched to a gene. CDR1 is MNHEY and CDR2 is SMNVEV in the germline V gene (reference sequence). This CDR3 has 17 residues. The CDR3 here is CASSFRNRGKLNTEAFF. CDR3 sequence (DNA): TGTGCCAGCAGTTTTCGCAACAGGGGGAAATTGAACACTGAAGCTTTCTTT.

Concerning this clone: Germline is not matched at one junction end, which may reflect a read error. The identical CDR3 is also encoded by other nucleotide sequences in the sample. The chain joins TRBV23-1 to TRBJ2-7; 11 positions agree with TRBD2. TRBV23-1 belongs to the ORF category, with a function that is uncertain. The CDR3 runs 15 residues. DNA of the CDR3: TGCGCTAGCAGTCAACTAGCGGGAGAGGAGTACGAGCAGTACTTC. Its translation: CASSQLAGEEYEQYF.

This chain links TRBV28 with TRBJ2-5; weak D call: TRBD2 (6 bases). This CDR3 has 14 amino acids. In germline, CDR1 is MDHEN, CDR2 SYDVKM. V lost 5 bases and J lost 7, with 17 bases in between. CDR3 in amino acids: CASSPTEGLVTQYF. CDR3 sequence (DNA): TGTGCCAGCAGTCCGACGGAGGGGTTGGTGACCCAGTACTTC.

The rearrangement uses TRBV5-1 and TRBJ2-7; TRBD1 aligns across 8 bases. CDR1 and CDR2 from the germline V gene are SGHRS and YFSETQ. The ends lost 3 bases at V and 0 bases at J; junction bases unmatched: 8. The CDR3 runs to 16 residues. CDR3 in DNA: TGCGCCAGCAGCTCAGGACAGGGACGAGGCTCCTACGAGCAGTACTTC. It codes for CASSSGQGRGSYEQYF.

The chain uses TRBV29-1 and TRBJ2-7; D possibly corresponds to TRBD1 (5 bases). The germline V and J ends were trimmed by 4 bases and 11 bases, with 15 bases remaining between them. This CDR3 has 11 residues. Germline CDR1 SQVTM, CDR2 ANQGSEA. As DNA, the CDR3 is TGCAGCGTTGGGTACCAGGGCGCGGAGTACTTC. It yields the protein CSVGYQGAEYF.

This sequence joins TRBV28 and TRBJ1-2; 7 nucleotides align to TRBD1. The V gene's germline CDR1 is MDHEN and CDR2 SYDVKM. V shed 3 bases, J shed 3 bases, and the junction held 7 bases outside the gene matches. The length of the CDR3 is 15 residues. As DNA, the CDR3 is TGTGCCAGCAGTTTGCCAGGGGGAATCGACTATGGCTACACCTTC. Amino acids: CASSLPGGIDYGYTF.

This clone was recorded only once. In DNA, the CDR3 is TGTGCCAGCACCGCGGGCGGGGCGGTGGAAGAGACCCAGTACTTC. Protein product: CASTAGGAVEETQYF. The chain combines TRBV28 with TRBJ2-5; D possibly corresponds to TRBD2 (6 bases). Looked up from germline, CDR1 is MDHEN and CDR2 is SYDVKM. This CDR3 region has 15 residues. Deletions cut 7 bases from V and 3 bases from J, with 18 bases between.

This sequence joins TRBV5-1 and TRBJ1-5; no clear D gene. There are 14 residues in the CDR3. Germline CDR1 reads SGHRS; CDR2 reads YFSETQ. Trimming left V 0 bases short and J 3 bases short, with 7 bases between. CDR3 sequence: CASSLVGDNQPQHF. CDR3 coding DNA: TGCGCCAGCAGCTTGGTGGGCGACAATCAGCCCCAGCATTTT.

The chain couples TRBV5-1 to TRBJ1-6; 8 nucleotides agree with TRBD1. The germline CDR1 and CDR2 sequences are SGHRS and YFSETQ. CDR3 length: 14 amino acids. The trim removed 2 bases at V and 8 bases at J, leaving 3 bases unmatched. The CDR3 DNA is TGCGCCAGCAGCTTAGCGACAGGGGATTCACCCCTCCACTTT. Protein: CASSLATGDSPLHF.

CDR3 sequence reads: CASSQTGVIQPQHF. CDR3 DNA: TGCGCCAGCAGCCAAACAGGGGTGATCCAGCCCCAGCATTTT. This rearrangement joins TRBV4-1 to TRBJ1-5; 7 bases fit TRBD1. In germline, CDR1 is MGHRA, CDR2 YSYEKL. The CDR3 runs 14 residues. The trim removed 2 bases at V and 7 bases at J, leaving 5 bases unmatched.

The V and J genes are TRBV7-2 and TRBJ2-1; TRBD2 matches 9 bases. V lost 5 bases and J lost 2; bases outside the gene matches: 13. Germline V lookup: CDR1 SGHTA, CDR2 FQGNSA. There are 18 residues in the CDR3. Written as DNA, the CDR3 is TGTGCCAGCAGCGGATCCCTGATGGCGGGGGGGACCTACAATGAGCAGTTCTTC. Amino acid sequence: CASSGSLMAGGTYNEQFF.